Listed here are 3 T cell receptor beta chains from one sample, sequenced in a study of metastatic and nonmetastatic thyroid tumors. With MiXCR, TCRdb called clones anew from the PCR reads. The table records tens of thousands of clones, about 16% of them present only once. Until they underwent thyroid surgery, no patient had received any treatment. The sample was blood. Source of these receptors: a male donor with papillary thyroid cancer or a benign thyroid nodule (not recorded which). Some clones in this sample may be carry-over from other donors' samples.

This clone has a count of ten or more. The chain combines TRBV20-1 with TRBJ1-6, with D hard to call. The CDR3 covers 13 residues. Germline lookup yields CDR1 DFQATT and CDR2 SNEGSKA (reference sequence). V lost 0 bases and J lost 10, with 10 bases in between. For the CDR3, the DNA is TGCAGTGCTAGAGAAACAGTGGTCTCACCCCTCCACTTT. This gives the protein CSARETVVSPLHF.

This clone was seen many times. V gene TRBV6-4 combines with J gene TRBJ2-2; 12 nucleotides align to TRBD2. V gave up 3 bases and J gave up 4 bases; unmatched junction bases: 0. Germline V gene data show CDR1 as MRHNA and CDR2 as SNTAGT. The CDR3 consists of 15 residues. CDR3 DNA sequence: TGTGCCAGCAGTGAGACTAGCGGGAGCACCGGGGAGCTGTTTTTT. It specifies CASSETSGSTGELFF.

This clone has a count of ten or more. The chain joins TRBV5-5 to TRBJ2-6; the D is unclear. V lost 0 bases and J lost 0, with 7 bases in between. Germline CDR1 and CDR2: SGHKS and YYEKEE (reference sequence). This CDR3 contains 16 residues. This CDR3 is CASSLETSSGANVLTF. The CDR3 DNA sequence: TGTGCCAGCAGCTTGGAGACTTCCTCTGGGGCCAACGTCCTGACTTTC.